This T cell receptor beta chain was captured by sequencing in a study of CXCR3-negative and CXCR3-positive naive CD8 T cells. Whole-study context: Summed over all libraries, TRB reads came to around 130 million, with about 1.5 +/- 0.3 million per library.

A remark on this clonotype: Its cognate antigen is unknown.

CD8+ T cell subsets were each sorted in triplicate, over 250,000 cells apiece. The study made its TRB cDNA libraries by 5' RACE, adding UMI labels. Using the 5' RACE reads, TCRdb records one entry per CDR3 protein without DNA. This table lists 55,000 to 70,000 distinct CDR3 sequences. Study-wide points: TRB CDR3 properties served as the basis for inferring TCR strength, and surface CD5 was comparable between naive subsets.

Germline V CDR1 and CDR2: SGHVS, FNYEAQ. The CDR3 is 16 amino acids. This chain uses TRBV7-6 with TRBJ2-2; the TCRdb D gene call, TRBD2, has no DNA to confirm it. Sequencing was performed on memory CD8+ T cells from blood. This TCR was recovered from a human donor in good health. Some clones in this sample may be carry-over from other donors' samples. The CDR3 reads CASSSLGGGDTGELFF. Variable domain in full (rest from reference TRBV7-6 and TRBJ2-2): GAGVSQSPRYKVTKRGQDVALRCDPISGHVSLYWYRQALGQGPEFLTYFNYEAQQDKSGLPNDRFSAERPEGSISTLTIQRTEQRDSAMYRCASSSLGGGDTGELFFGEGSRLTVL.